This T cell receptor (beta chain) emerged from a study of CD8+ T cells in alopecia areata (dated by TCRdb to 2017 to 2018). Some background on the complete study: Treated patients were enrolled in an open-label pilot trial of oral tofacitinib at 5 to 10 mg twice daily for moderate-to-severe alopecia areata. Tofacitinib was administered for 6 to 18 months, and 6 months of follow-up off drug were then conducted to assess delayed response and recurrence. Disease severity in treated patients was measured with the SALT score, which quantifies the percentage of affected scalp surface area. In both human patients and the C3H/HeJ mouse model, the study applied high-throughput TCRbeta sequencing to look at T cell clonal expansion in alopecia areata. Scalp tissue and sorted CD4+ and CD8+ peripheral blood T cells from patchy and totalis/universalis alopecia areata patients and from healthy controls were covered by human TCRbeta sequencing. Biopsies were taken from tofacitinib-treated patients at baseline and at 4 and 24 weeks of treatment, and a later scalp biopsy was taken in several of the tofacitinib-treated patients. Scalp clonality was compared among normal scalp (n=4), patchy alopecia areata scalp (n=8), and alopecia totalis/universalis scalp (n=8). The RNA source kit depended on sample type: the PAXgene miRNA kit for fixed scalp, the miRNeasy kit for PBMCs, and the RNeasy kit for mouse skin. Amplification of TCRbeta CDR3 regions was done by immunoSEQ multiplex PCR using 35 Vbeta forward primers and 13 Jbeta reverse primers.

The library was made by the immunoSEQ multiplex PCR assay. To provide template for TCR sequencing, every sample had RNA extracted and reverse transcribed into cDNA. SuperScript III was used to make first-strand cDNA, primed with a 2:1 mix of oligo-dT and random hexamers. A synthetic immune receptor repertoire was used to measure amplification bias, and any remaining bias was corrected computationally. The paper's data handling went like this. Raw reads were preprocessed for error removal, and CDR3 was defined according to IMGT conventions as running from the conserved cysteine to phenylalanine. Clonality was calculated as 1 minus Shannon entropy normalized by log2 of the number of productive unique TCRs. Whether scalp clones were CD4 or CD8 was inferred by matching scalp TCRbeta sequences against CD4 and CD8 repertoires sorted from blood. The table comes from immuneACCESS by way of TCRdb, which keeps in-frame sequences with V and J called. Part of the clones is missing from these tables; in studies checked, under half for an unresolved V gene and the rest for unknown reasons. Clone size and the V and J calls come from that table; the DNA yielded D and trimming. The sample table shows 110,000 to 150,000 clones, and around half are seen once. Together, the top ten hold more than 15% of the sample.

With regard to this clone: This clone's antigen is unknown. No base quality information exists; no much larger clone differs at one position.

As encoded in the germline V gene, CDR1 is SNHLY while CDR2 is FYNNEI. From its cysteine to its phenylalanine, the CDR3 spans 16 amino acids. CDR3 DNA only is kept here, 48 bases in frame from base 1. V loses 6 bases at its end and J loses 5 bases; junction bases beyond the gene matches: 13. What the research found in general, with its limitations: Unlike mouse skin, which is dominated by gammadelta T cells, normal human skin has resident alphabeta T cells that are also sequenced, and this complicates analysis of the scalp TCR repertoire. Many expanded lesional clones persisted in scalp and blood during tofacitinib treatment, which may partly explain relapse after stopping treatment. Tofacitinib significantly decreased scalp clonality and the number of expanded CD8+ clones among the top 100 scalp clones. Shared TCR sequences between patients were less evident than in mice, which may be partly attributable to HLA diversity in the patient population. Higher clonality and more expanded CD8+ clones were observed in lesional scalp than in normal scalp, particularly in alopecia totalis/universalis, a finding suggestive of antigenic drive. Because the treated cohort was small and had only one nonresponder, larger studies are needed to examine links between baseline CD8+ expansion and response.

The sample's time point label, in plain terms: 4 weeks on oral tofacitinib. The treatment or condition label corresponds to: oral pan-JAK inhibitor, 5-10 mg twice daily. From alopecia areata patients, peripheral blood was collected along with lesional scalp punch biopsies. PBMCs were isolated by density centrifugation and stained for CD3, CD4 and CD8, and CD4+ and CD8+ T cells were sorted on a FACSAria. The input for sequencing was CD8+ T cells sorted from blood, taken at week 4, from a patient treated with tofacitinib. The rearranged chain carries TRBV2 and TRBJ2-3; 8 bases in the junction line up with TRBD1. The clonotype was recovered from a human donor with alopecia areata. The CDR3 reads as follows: CASSPDGRGPVDTQYF. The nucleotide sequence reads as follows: TGTGCCAGCAGCCCGGACGGCAGGGGGCCCGTAGATACGCAGTATTTT.